One and the same sample provided the 15 T cell receptor beta chains below, sequenced in a study of blood T cell repertoires in COVID-19. Sequenced by immunoSEQ multiplex PCR; TCRdb stores in-frame clones only, minus some. The sample comprises some 74,000 clones, about 72% of which are singletons, and about 15% rests with the top ten. Sequencing input: peripheral blood. These receptors all stem from a man between 65 and 85 years old with active or convalescent COVID-19.

The rearrangement links TRBV6-5 to TRBJ1-1; weak D call: TRBD1 (6 bases). The germline V gene has CDR1 MNHEY and CDR2 SVGAGI. Trimming stripped 5 bases from V and 11 bases from J, with 12 bases between. The CDR3 runs to 11 residues. CDR3 nucleotides: TGTGCCAGCAGTCTGACAGGTAGGGCTTTCTTT. This translates into CASSLTGRAFF.

The chain uses TRBV5-1 and TRBJ2-3; 8 bases fit TRBD2. This CDR3 has 17 amino acids. V lost 0 bases and J lost 1; bases outside the gene matches: 7. Germline CDR1 SGHRS, CDR2 YFSETQ. In DNA, the CDR3 is TGCGCCAGCAGCTTGGCCTCGGGAGCGGGGGGCACAGATACGCAGTATTTT. Translated, it gives CASSLASGAGGTDTQYF.

This clone has a single count. The CDR3, as DNA: TGTGCCAGCAGCCTACTCGTAACGCAGTATTTT. It yields the protein CASSLLVTQYF. The rearrangement joins TRBV7-9 to TRBJ2-3, with D uncertain. Looked up from germline, CDR1 is SEHNR and CDR2 is FQNEAQ (reference sequence). The germline V and J ends were trimmed by 5 bases and 9 bases, with 9 bases remaining between them. CDR3 length: 11 residues.

The chain has TRBV5-4 and TRBJ2-5; D may be TRBD2 (5 bases). Trimming cost V 4 bases and J 5 bases, with 21 bases left between them. The CDR3 is 16 amino acids. CDR1 is SGHNT, CDR2 YYREEE, per germline (reference sequence). The chain's CDR3 is CASSPSLVAGVETQYF. DNA of the CDR3: TGTGCCAGCAGCCCTAGCCTAGTCGCTGGTGTGGAGACCCAGTACTTC.

The chain employs TRBV7-9 and TRBJ2-5; 12 bases fit TRBD2. The CDR3 loop spans 18 amino acids. After removal of 5 bases from V and 0 bases from J, the junction contained 10 bases not matched to a gene. CDR1 SEHNR and CDR2 FQNEAQ come from the germline V gene (reference sequence). The DNA of the CDR3 is TGTGCCAGCAGCCGCTCTAGCGGGGGGGCTTGGAACCAAGAGACCCAGTACTTC. This encodes CASSRSSGGAWNQETQYF.

This clone was detected a few times. The rearrangement links TRBV7-2 to TRBJ1-5; 8 bases are a match to TRBD1. V shed 3 bases and J 7 bases; nucleotides not matched to a gene: 8. The CDR3 sequence is 15 residues long. Germline CDR1 and CDR2: SGHTA and FQGNSA. In DNA, the CDR3 is TGTGCCAGCAGCTTGACCCAGGGGGCGGGGCAGCCCCAGCATTTT. Translation: CASSLTQGAGQPQHF. The full variable domain, completed using reference TRBV7-2 and TRBJ1-5, is GAGVSQSPSNKVTEKGKDVELRCDPISGHTALYWYRQSLGQGLEFLIYFQGNSAPDKSGLPSDRFSAERTGGSVSTLTIQRTQQEDSAVYLCASSLTQGAGQPQHFGDGTRLSIL.

The rearrangement links TRBV11-1 to TRBJ2-5; 7 bases are shared with TRBD1. The germline gives CDR1 SGHAT, CDR2 FQDESV (reference sequence). Trimming took 6 bases from V and 4 from J; bases not matched to a gene: 14. This CDR3 comprises 16 residues. The CDR3 region has the DNA TGTGCCAGCAGTCAGACAGGGAGAAGGGGAATAGAGACCCAGTACTTC. This gives the protein CASSQTGRRGIETQYF.

V and J are TRBV2 and TRBJ2-1; TRBD2 aligns across 7 bases. Germline V gene data show CDR1 as SNHLY and CDR2 as FYNNEI. The J segment lost 7 bases and the V segment lost 6 bases, leaving 9 bases of the junction unmatched. The CDR3 covers 14 residues. In DNA, the CDR3 is TGTGCCAGCAGGGGAAGCGGGGAAATAAATGAGCAGTTCTTC. Its protein product is CASRGSGEINEQFF.

The chain couples TRBV18 to TRBJ2-7, with 8 nucleotides matching TRBD1. CDR3 length equals 15 residues. The trim removed 4 bases at V and 2 bases at J, leaving 7 bases unmatched. CDR1 and CDR2 from the germline V gene are KGHSH and LQKENI. The CDR3 loop is CASSQRTGLPYEQYF. The CDR3 nucleotides read TGTGCCAGCTCACAAAGGACAGGGCTACCCTACGAGCAGTACTTC. Based on the CDR3 plus reference TRBV18 and TRBJ2-7, the full variable domain is NAGVMQNPRHLVRRRGQEARLRCSPMKGHSHVYWYRQLPEEGLKFMVYLQKENIIDESGMPKERFSAEFPKEGPSILRIQQVVRGDSAAYFCASSQRTGLPYEQYFGPGTRLTVT.

This clone was counted once. The rearrangement links TRBV3-1 (or the pseudogene TRBV3-2) to TRBJ2-3; D remains unclear. Trimming pared 1 base from V and 0 bases from J, leaving 11 bases between. CDR1 is LGHDT and CDR2 is YNNKEL in the germline V gene (reference sequence). The CDR3 spans 16 residues. The CDR3 reads CASSQALAVSTDTQYF. The CDR3 DNA reads as TGTGCCAGCAGCCAAGCGTTGGCGGTTAGCACAGATACGCAGTATTTT.

The V call is TRBV29-1, the J call TRBJ1-1, with TRBD1 identical over 7 bases. J was trimmed by 8 bases and V by 6 bases; bases with no gene match: 15. The germline CDR1 and CDR2 sequences are SQVTM and ANQGSEA. This CDR3 region has 14 residues. CDR3 sequence reads: CSVLKGGAGPEAFF. In DNA form, the CDR3 reads TGCAGCGTCCTAAAAGGGGGCGCAGGGCCAGAAGCTTTCTTT.

The rearrangement links TRBV18 to TRBJ1-1, with 11 bases fitting TRBD1. In germline, CDR1 is KGHSH, CDR2 LQKENI. With 0 bases clipped from V and 2 bases from J, the junction kept 8 bases outside the gene matches. The CDR3 totals 18 residues. The CDR3 nucleotides read TGTGCCAGCTCACCACCGGCAGGGACAGGGGGAGTTAACACTGAAGCTTTCTTT. It codes for CASSPPAGTGGVNTEAFF.

The chain couples TRBV30 to TRBJ2-7, with D perhaps TRBD1 (5 bases). The V gene lost 4 bases and the J gene lost 2 bases, with 12 bases spanning the gap. Germline V gives CDR1 GTSNPN, CDR2 SVGIG (reference sequence). The CDR3 is 13 residues long. This chain's CDR3 is CAWIGAPTYEQYF. The CDR3 coding sequence is TGTGCCTGGATTGGGGCCCCAACCTACGAGCAGTACTTC.

The V and J genes are TRBV10-3 and TRBJ1-2; 7 nucleotides line up with TRBD1. The CDR3 consists of 14 residues. V lost 3 bases and J lost 7; bases outside the gene matches: 8. From germline, CDR1 is ENHRY and CDR2 SYGVKD. In DNA form, the CDR3 reads TGTGCCATCAGTGACTCGACAGGGATGGGTGGCTACACCTTC. Its translation: CAISDSTGMGGYTF.

At least ten counts were recorded for this clone. The chain links TRBV18 to TRBJ2-5; maybe TRBD2 (6 bases). The V end lost 0 bases, the J end lost 2 bases, and 13 bases lay between the germline ends. Germline V gives CDR1 KGHSH, CDR2 LQKENI. The CDR3 has 16 residues. The CDR3 spells CASSPPWAGPQETQYF. CDR3 nucleotide sequence: TGTGCCAGCTCACCACCGTGGGCGGGGCCACAAGAGACCCAGTACTTC.